The 10 T cell receptor beta chains presented below share a single source sample, sequenced in a study of control samples from healthy donors and cancer patients. TCRdb's copy holds only in-frame clones and misses some; the assay was immunoSEQ multiplex PCR. The sample lists about 120,000 clones; approximately 90% were seen once. The sequenced sample consisted of blood. These TCRs come from a woman in her seventies in good health.

The V gene is TRBV6-5, the J gene TRBJ1-6; 9 bases are a match to TRBD1. The V segment lost 7 bases and the J segment 3 bases; nucleotides outside the gene matches: 1. CDR1 is MNHEY and CDR2 is SVGAGI in the germline V gene. CDR3 length equals 14 residues. The DNA for the CDR3 is TGTGCCAGCACGGACAGGGGCTATAATTCACCCCTCCACTTT. It yields the protein CASTDRGYNSPLHF.

This sequence joins TRBV18 and TRBJ1-4, with a tentative D call TRBD1 (6 bases). Germline-derived CDR1 and CDR2 are KGHSH and LQKENI. The length of the CDR3 is 14 residues. Trimming cost V 3 bases and J 5 bases, with 10 bases left between them. The CDR3 DNA follows: TGTGCCAGCTCACCGGGGACAAGGAATGAAAAACTGTTTTTT. This translates into CASSPGTRNEKLFF.

The V gene is TRBV4-3, the J gene TRBJ2-1; 10 positions match TRBD1. The V gene end was trimmed by 8 bases and the J gene end by 0 bases; junction bases not matched to a gene: 4. This CDR3 is built from 15 residues. Germline V lookup: CDR1 LGHNA, CDR2 YSLEER. CDR3 nucleotide sequence: TGCGCCAGCGCCCGGGACAGGGGCTCCTACAATGAGCAGTTCTTC. Its protein is CASARDRGSYNEQFF.

CDR3 DNA sequence: TGTGCCAGCAGTTATGAGGGGGCAGGGGAGACCCAGTACTTC. Its protein is CASSYEGAGETQYF. V usage is TRBV6-6 and J usage is TRBJ2-5; 7 bases map to TRBD1. V lost 3 bases, J lost 5 bases, and 6 bases stayed unmatched. From germline, CDR1 is MNHNY and CDR2 SVGAGI (reference sequence). The CDR3 runs 14 residues.

The chain is built from TRBV10-3 and TRBJ1-2; D unclear. Germline assignment: CDR1 ENHRY and CDR2 SYGVKD. The V gene lost 9 bases and the J gene lost 4 bases, with 9 bases spanning the gap. CDR3 length equals 11 residues. The chain's CDR3 is CAIYDTYGYTF. The CDR3 nucleotides are TGTGCCATTTACGACACCTATGGCTACACCTTC.

The chain recombines TRBV2 with TRBJ2-7, with 7 bases identical to TRBD1. Germline CDR1 is SNHLY and CDR2 is FYNNEI. The CDR3 is 15 amino acids. V gave up 4 bases and J gave up 3 bases; unmatched junction bases: 9. CDR3 residues: CASSVSGQVSYEQYF. For the CDR3, the DNA is TGTGCCAGCAGTGTCTCCGGACAGGTGAGCTACGAGCAGTACTTC.

This clone came up a few times. The J gene is TRBJ1-5, the V gene TRBV2; D unclear. Germline V gene lookup returns CDR1 SNHLY and CDR2 FYNNEI. This CDR3 region has 11 residues. Trimming pared 1 base from V and 15 bases from J, leaving 10 bases between. For the CDR3, the DNA is TGTGCCAGCAGTGAAGTTGGCGAGACGCATTTT. Encoded protein: CASSEVGETHF.

V gene TRBV4-3 combines with J gene TRBJ2-7; either TRBD1 or TRBD2 may supply D (5 bases each). Germline V lookup: CDR1 LGHNA, CDR2 YSLEER. This CDR3 has 14 residues. Trimming shortened V by 3 bases and J by 1 base, and 10 bases separated the two germline ends. The DNA for the CDR3 is TGCGCCAGCAGCCATCGGGACGGGTCCTACGAGCAGTACTTC. Protein product: CASSHRDGSYEQYF.

Turning to this clone: The sample holds other DNA sequences that translate to the same CDR3. The V gene is TRBV18, the J gene TRBJ1-5; possible D gene TRBD1, 5 bases. CDR1 and CDR2 (germline): KGHSH, LQKENI. The V and J ends lost 3 bases and 5 bases respectively, with 8 bases between them. The CDR3 is 13 amino acids. This chain's CDR3 is CASSPSGDQPQHF. In DNA form, the CDR3 reads TGTGCCAGCTCACCCTCGGGGGATCAGCCCCAGCATTTT.

The rearrangement links TRBV18 to TRBJ2-7; 10 bases map to TRBD1. V dropped 5 bases and J dropped 2; count of bases not matched to a gene: 3. There are 14 residues in the CDR3. The germline V gene has CDR1 KGHSH and CDR2 LQKENI. In nucleotides, the CDR3 is TGTGCCAGCTCAACGGGACAGGGGCCCTACGAGCAGTACTTC. Its translation: CASSTGQGPYEQYF.